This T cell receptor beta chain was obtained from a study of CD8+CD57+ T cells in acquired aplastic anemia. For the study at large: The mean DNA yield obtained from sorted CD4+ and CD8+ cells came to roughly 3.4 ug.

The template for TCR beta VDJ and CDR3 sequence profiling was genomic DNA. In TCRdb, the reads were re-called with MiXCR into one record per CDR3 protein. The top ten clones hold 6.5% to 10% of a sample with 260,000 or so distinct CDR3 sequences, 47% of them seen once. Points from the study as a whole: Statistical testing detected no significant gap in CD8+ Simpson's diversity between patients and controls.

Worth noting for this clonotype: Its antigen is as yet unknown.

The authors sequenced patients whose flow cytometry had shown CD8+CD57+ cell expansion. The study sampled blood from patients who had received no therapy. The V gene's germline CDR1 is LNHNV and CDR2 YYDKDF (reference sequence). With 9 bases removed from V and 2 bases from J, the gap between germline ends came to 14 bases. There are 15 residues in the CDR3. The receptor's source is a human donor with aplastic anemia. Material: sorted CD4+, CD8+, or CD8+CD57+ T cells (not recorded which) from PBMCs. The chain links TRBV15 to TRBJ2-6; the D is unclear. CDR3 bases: TGTGCCACTTCGCCTGGGTGGGCTGGGGCCAACGTCCTGACTTTC. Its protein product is CATSPGWAGANVLTF.